Sequencing of this T cell receptor beta chain was carried out in a study of blood T cell repertoires in COVID-19. About the research overall: T cells, B-cell-depleted T cells, or PBMCs provided the cDNA or gDNA that served as material.

V lost 6 bases and J lost 4, with 8 bases in between. This CDR3 is built from 12 residues. The germline gives CDR1 ENHRY, CDR2 SYGVKD. Using immunoSEQ multiplex PCR, the repertoire was profiled, and TCRdb retains in-frame clones only, with some absent. The table includes under 300,000 clones, 70% to 90% detected once. The chain combines TRBV10-3 with TRBJ2-3, with D possibly being TRBD2 (5 bases). The sequencing sample was made of PBMCs or T cells enriched from blood (not recorded which). This receptor was taken from a woman between 45 and 65 years old who had been exposed to COVID-19. The CDR3 region is CAISPGADTQYF. Here the CDR3 DNA reads TGTGCCATCAGCCCCGGGGCAGATACGCAGTATTTT.